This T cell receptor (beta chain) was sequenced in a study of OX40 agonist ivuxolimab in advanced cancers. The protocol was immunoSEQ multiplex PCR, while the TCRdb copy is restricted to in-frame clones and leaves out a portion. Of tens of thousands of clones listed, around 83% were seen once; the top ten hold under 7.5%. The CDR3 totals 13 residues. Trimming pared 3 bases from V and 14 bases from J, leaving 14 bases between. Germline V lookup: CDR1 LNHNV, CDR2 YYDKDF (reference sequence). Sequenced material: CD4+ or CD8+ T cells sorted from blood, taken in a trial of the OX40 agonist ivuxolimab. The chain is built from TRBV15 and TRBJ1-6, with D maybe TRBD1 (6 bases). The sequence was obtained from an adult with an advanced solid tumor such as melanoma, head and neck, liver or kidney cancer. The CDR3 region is CATSSHTGRALHF. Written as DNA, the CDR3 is TGTGCCACCAGCAGTCACACAGGGAGGGCCCTCCACTTT.